This T cell receptor beta chain was profiled in a study of OX40 agonist ivuxolimab in advanced cancers. About the research overall: The drug used for patients, ivuxolimab, was an agonistic anti-OX40 (CD134) antibody. Dose-escalation cases comprised hepatocellular carcinoma, melanoma, renal cell or head and neck cancer. Partial response was recorded in three patients: one hepatocellular carcinoma and two cutaneous melanoma cases.

Clones were sequenced by immunoSEQ multiplex PCR, and TCRdb holds only the in-frame ones, with some missing. The sample consists of 72,000 or so clones, over 70% of them appearing once. This CDR3 is 12 amino acids long. Per germline, CDR1 SNHLY and CDR2 FYNNEI. The source was CD4+ or CD8+ T cells sorted from blood, collected in a trial of the OX40 agonist ivuxolimab. This receptor was identified in an adult with an advanced solid tumor such as melanoma, head and neck, liver or kidney cancer. The V call is TRBV2, the J call TRBJ2-5; D gene uncertain. The end of the DNA is better explained by TRBJ2-7, so the J call may be wrong. The CDR3 DNA follows: TGTGCCAGCCTTGAATCAACCTACGAGCAGTACTTC. The encoded protein is CASLESTYEQYF.